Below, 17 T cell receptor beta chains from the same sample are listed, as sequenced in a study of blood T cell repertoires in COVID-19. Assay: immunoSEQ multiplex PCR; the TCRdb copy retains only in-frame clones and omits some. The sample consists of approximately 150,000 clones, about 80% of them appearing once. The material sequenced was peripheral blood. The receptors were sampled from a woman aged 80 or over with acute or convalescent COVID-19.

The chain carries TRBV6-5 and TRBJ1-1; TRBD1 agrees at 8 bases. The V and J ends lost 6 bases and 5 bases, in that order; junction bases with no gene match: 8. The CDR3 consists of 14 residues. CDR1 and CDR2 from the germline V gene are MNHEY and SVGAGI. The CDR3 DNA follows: TGTGCCAGCAGCTTAGACAGGGGCGGGACTGAAGCTTTCTTT. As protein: CASSLDRGGTEAFF.

The CDR3 nucleotides read TGCGCCAGCAGCCCCCAAGCCCGGGCGGGTCGGGCCGGGGAGCTGTTTTTT. Its translation: CASSPQARAGRAGELFF. The V call is TRBV4-3, the J call TRBJ2-2; D perhaps matches TRBD2 (5 bases). V lost 4 bases to trimming and J lost 6 bases, with 21 bases between them. The CDR3 is 17 amino acids. Per germline, CDR1 LGHNA and CDR2 YSLEER.

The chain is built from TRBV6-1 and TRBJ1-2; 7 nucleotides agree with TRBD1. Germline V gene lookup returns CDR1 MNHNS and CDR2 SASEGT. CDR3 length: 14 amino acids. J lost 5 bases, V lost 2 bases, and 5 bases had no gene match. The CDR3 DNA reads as TGTGCCAGCAGTGAAACCGGGACAGATTATGGCTACACCTTC. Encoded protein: CASSETGTDYGYTF.

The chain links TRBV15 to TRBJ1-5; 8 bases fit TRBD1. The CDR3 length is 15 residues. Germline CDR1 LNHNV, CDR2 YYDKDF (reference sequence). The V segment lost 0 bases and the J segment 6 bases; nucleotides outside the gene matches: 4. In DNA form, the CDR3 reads TGTGCCACCAGCAGAGACAGGGGGCAGGGTCAGCCCCAGCATTTT. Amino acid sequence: CATSRDRGQGQPQHF.

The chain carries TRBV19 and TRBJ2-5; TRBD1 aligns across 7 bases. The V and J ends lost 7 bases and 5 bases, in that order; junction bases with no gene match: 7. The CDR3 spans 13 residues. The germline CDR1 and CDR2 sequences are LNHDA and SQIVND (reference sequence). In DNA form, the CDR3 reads TGTGCCAGTACCACAAACAGGGGTGAGACCCAGTACTTC. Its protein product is CASTTNRGETQYF.

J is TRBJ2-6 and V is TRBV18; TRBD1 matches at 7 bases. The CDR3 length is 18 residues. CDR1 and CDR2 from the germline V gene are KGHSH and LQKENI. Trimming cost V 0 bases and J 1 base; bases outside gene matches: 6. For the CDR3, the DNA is TGTGCCAGCTCACCACCCGGACAGGTTATTTCTGGGGCCAACGTCCTGACTTTC. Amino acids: CASSPPGQVISGANVLTF.

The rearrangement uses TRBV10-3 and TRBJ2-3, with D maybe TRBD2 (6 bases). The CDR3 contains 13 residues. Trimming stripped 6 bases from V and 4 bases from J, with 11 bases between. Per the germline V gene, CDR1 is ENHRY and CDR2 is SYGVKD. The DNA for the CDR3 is TGTGCCATCAGGCTAGCGCCCTCAGATACGCAGTATTTT. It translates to CAIRLAPSDTQYF.

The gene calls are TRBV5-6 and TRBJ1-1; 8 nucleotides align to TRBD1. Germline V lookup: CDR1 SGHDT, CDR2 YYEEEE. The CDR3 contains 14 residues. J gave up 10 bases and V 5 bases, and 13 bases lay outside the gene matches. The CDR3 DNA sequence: TGTGCCAGCAGTCGACAGGGGACCCCCAGACGAGCTTTCTTT. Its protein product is CASSRQGTPRRAFF.

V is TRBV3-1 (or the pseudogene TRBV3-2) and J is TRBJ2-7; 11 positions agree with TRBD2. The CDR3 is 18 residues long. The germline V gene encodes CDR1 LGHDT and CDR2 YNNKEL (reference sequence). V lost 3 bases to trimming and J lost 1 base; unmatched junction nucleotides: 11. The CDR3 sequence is CASSHGGGRLAGSYEQYF. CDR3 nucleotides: TGTGCCAGCAGCCATGGTGGGGGAAGACTAGCGGGATCCTACGAGCAGTACTTC.

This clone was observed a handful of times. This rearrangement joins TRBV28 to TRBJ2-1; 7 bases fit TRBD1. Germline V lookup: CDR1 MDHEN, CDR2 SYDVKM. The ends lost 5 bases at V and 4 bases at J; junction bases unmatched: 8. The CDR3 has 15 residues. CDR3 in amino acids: CASSTRQGMYNEQFF. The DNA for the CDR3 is TGTGCCAGCAGTACTCGACAGGGTATGTACAATGAGCAGTTCTTC.

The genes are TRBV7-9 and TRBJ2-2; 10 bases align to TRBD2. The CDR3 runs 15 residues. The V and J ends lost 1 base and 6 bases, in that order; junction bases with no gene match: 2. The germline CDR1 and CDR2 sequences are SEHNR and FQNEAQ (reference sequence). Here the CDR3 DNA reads TGTGCCAGCAGCTTAGAAGCGGGAGGGCCCGGGGAGCTGTTTTTT. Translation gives CASSLEAGGPGELFF.

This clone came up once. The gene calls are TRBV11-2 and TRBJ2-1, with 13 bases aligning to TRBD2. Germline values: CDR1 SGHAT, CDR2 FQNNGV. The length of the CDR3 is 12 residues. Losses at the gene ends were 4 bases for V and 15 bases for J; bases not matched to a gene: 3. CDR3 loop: CASSSTSGRGFF. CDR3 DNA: TGTGCCAGCAGCTCTACTAGCGGGAGGGGGTTCTTC.

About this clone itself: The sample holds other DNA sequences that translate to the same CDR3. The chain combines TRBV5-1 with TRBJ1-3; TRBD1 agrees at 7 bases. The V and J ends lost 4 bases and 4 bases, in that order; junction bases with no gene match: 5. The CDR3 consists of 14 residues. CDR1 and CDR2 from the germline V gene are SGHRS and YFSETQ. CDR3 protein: CASSPGTAGNTIYF. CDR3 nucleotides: TGCGCCAGCAGCCCAGGGACAGCCGGAAACACCATATATTTT.

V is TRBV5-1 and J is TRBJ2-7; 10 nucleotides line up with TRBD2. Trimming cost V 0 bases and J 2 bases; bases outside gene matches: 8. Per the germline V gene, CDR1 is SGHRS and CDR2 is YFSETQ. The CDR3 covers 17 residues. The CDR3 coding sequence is TGCGCCAGCAGCTTGGCGCTAGCGGGGGAGAGGGCCTACGAGCAGTACTTC. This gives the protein CASSLALAGERAYEQYF.

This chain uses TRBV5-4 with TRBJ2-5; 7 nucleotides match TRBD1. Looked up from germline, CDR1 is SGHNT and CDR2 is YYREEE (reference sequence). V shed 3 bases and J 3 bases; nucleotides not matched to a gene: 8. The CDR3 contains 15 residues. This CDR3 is CASSSQIGTEETQYF. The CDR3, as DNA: TGTGCCAGCAGCTCACAAATTGGGACAGAAGAGACCCAGTACTTC.

CDR3 bases: TGTGCCAGCAGTCACGGACAGCCGAGGGGAAACACCATATATTTT. Translated, it gives CASSHGQPRGNTIYF. This chain links TRBV27 with TRBJ1-3, with D possibly matching TRBD1 (6 bases). V was trimmed by 5 bases and J by 4 bases, leaving 15 bases between them. There are 15 residues in the CDR3. The germline V gene has CDR1 MNHEY and CDR2 SMNVEV (reference sequence).

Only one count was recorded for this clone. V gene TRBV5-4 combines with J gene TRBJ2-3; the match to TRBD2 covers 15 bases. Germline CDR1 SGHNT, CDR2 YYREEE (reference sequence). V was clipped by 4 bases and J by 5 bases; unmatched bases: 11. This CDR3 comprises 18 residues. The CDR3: CASSPGLAGGTRGDTQYF. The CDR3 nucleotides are TGTGCCAGCAGCCCAGGACTAGCGGGAGGGACCAGGGGAGATACGCAGTATTTT.